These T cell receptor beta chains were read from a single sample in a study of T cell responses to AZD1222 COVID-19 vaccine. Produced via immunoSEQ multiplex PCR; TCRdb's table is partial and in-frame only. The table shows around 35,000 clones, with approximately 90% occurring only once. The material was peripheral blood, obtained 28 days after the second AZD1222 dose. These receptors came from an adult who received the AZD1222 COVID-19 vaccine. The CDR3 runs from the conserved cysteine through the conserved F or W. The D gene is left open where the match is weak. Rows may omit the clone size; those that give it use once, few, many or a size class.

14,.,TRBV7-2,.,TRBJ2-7,TGTGCCAGCAGCTCGCACAGGAGTAACTACGAGCAGTACTTC,CASSSHRSNYEQYF
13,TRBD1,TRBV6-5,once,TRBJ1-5,TGTGCCAGCAGTCAGGGGGCTTGGCAGCCCCAGCATTTT,CASSQGAWQPQHF
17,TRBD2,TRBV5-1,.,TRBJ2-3,TGCGCCAGCAGCTCCGGACTAGCGGGGGGGCGAACAGATACGCAGTATTTT,CASSSGLAGGRTDTQYF
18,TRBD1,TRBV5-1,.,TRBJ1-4,TGCGCCAGCAGCTTGGTGACAGGGGGCTTCTCAACTAATGAAAAACTGTTTTTT,CASSLVTGGFSTNEKLFF
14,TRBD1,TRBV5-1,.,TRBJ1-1,TGCGCCAGCGCACCACAGGGGGCTAAAGTTGAAGCTTTCTTT,CASAPQGAKVEAFF
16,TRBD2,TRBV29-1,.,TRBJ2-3,TGCAGCGTTGGGGGGACTAGCGGGATCAGCACAGATACGCAGTATTTT,CSVGGTSGISTDTQYF
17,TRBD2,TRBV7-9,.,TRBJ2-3,TGTGCCGGCAGCGCCCCGGGACTAGCGGGGGGGACAGATACGCAGTATTTT,CAGSAPGLAGGTDTQYF
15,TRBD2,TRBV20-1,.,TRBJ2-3,TGCAGTGCTAGTATGGGACTAGTGGGCACAGATACGCAGTATTTT,CSASMGLVGTDTQYF
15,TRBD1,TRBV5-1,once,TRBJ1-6,TGCGCCAGCAGCGTACAGGGGACTCGGGATTCACCCCTCCACTTT,CASSVQGTRDSPLHF
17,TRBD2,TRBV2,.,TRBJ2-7,TGTGCCAGCAGTGTGGGGCCGGCGGGAGCAGGGACGGGCGAGCAGTACTTC,CASSVGPAGAGTGEQYF
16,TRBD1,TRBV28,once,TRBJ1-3,TGTGCCAGCAGCCTAGGGGGCGAGGTGGTCGGAAACACCATATATTTT,CASSLGGEVVGNTIYF
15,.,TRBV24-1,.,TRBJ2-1,TGTGCCACCAGTGACCCCCGAACCCCAGGGAATGAGCAGTTCTTC,CATSDPRTPGNEQFF
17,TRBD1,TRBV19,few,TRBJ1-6,TGTGCCAGTAGTACGACCGGGACAGGGTTTCGTAATTCACCCCTCCACTTT,CASSTTGTGFRNSPLHF
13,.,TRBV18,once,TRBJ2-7,TGTGCCAGCTCAAAGTCAGGGGCCCACGAGCAGTACTTC,CASSKSGAHEQYF
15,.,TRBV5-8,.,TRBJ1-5,TGTGCCAGCAGCTTGGCGGGGGGCGGCAATCAGCCCCAGCATTTT,CASSLAGGGNQPQHF
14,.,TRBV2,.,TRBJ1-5,TGTGCCAGCAGTGCGCAGGCTAGCAATCAGCCCCAGCATTTT,CASSAQASNQPQHF
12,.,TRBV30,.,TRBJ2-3,TGTGCCTGCGGGAGAGCCACAGATACGCAGTATTTT,CACGRATDTQYF
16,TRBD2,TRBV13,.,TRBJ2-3,TGTGCCAGCAGCTTGTCCGCTAGCGGATTCACAGATACGCAGTATTTT,CASSLSASGFTDTQYF
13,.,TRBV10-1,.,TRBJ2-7,TGCGCCAGCAGTGAGTCGGTGGGCTACGAGCAGTACTTC,CASSESVGYEQYF
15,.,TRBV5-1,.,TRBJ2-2,TGCGCCAGCAGCTTCAGGGGTGCGAACACCGGGGAGCTGTTTTTT,CASSFRGANTGELFF
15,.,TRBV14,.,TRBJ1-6,TGTGCCAGCAGCCAGGCTAGGCCAGGGGCCTCACCCCTCCACTTT,CASSQARPGASPLHF
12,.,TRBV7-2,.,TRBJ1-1,TGTGCCAGCAGCATGACCGGGACAAAAGCTTTCTTT,CASSMTGTKAFF
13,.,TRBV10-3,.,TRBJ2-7,TGTGCCATCAGTGGACCTCAGGTCTACGAGCAGTACTTC,CAISGPQVYEQYF
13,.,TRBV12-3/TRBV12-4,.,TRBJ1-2,TGTGCCAGCACCGGGGCGGGGTCATATGGCTACACCTTC,CASTGAGSYGYTF
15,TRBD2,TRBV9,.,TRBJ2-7,TGTGCCAGCAGCGTAGGTCCTAGCGGGAGCTACGAGCAGTACTTC,CASSVGPSGSYEQYF
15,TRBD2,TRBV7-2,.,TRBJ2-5,TGTGCCAGCAGCTTAGTGCTAGCGGCGGGAGAGACCCAGTACTTC,CASSLVLAAGETQYF
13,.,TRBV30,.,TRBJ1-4,TGTGCCTGGGCCATACAGGGAGTCGAAAAACTGTTTTTT,CAWAIQGVEKLFF
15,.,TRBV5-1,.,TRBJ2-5,TGCGCCAGCAGGTTGGTGGCAGGGTCCCAAGAGACCCAGTACTTC,CASRLVAGSQETQYF
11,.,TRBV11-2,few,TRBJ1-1,TGTGCCAGCAGCCTGAATGTGGAGGCTTTCTTT,CASSLNVEAFF
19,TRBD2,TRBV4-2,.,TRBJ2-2,TGTGCCAGCAGCCAAGCCGGGACTAGCGGGGCCGCGAACACCGGGGAGCTGTTTTTT,CASSQAGTSGAANTGELFF
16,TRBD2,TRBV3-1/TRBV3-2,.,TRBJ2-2,TGTGCCAGCAGCCAACACCTAGCGGGGGGGACCGGGGAGCTGTTTTTT,CASSQHLAGGTGELFF
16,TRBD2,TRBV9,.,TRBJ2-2,TGTGCCAGCAGCGCAGCTCTAGCGGGGGAATCCGGGGAGCTGTTTTTT,CASSAALAGESGELFF
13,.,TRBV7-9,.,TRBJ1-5,TGTGCCAGCAGCTTAAGTCTTGGTGAGCCCCAGCATTTT,CASSLSLGEPQHF
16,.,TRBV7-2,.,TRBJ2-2,TGTGCCAGCAGCTTAATGACTAACCCGAACACCGGGGAGCTGTTTTTT,CASSLMTNPNTGELFF
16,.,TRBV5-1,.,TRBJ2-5,TGCGCCAGCAGCTTGGCAGGAACAGAGGGACAAGAGACCCAGTACTTC,CASSLAGTEGQETQYF
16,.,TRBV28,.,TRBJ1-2,TGTGCCAGCAAGGAGCATGGACGGGGGCACGACTATGGCTACACCTTC,CASKEHGRGHDYGYTF
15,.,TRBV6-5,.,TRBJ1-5,TGTGCCAGCAGTCCCCCGGACCTTCCCAATCAGCCCCAGCATTTT,CASSPPDLPNQPQHF
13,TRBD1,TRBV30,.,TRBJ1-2,TGTGCCTGGAGGGCGACAGGGGTAGTGGGCTACACCTTC,CAWRATGVVGYTF
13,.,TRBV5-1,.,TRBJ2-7,TGCGCCAGCAGCAGCGAAACTTCCTACGAGCAGTACTTC,CASSSETSYEQYF
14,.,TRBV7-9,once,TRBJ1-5,TGTGCCAGCAGCTTATTGGGTGGCAATCAGCCCCAGCATTTT,CASSLLGGNQPQHF
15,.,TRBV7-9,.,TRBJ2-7,TGTGCCAGCAGCTTAGCGGGGATGCCTAACTACGAGCAGTACTTC,CASSLAGMPNYEQYF
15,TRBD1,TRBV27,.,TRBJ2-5,TGTGCCAGCAGTGGATCAGGGGGAAACCAAGAGACCCAGTACTTC,CASSGSGGNQETQYF
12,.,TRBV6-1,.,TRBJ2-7,TGTGCCAGCAGTGAGGTCCCCTACGAGCAGTACTTC,CASSEVPYEQYF